This TCR beta chain was retrieved from a study of T-cell memory formation after mild COVID-19. Study results and limitations: Cross-reactive memory apparently joined, as some responding clones appeared in pre-infection memory.

Amplification by 5'RACE using constant-segment primers produced TCR alpha and TCR beta cDNA libraries that carried sample barcodes and UMIs. TCRdb redid the calling of the 5' RACE reads with MiXCR, one entry per CDR3 protein. The data contain 140,000 or so distinct CDR3 sequences, around 21% of them seen just once; the ten biggest clones take up about 2.1%. The table lists this clonotype with a few counts. Its cognate antigen is unknown. The germline CDR1 and CDR2 sequences are LGHNA and YNFKEQ. V gave up 5 bases and J gave up 4 bases, with 19 bases separating them. This CDR3 comprises 16 residues. The rearrangement uses TRBV4-2 and TRBJ2-3, with D perhaps matching TRBD2 (6 bases). The receptor was derived from an adult woman who had mild COVID-19 (a few samples of this study predate the infection). Cell type and time point are not known. What was sequenced was PBMCs or a T cell subset sorted from them (not recorded which). CDR3: CASSTRSGRVSDTQYF. The CDR3 DNA sequence: TGTGCCAGCAGCACTCGAAGCGGGCGGGTGTCAGATACGCAGTATTTT.